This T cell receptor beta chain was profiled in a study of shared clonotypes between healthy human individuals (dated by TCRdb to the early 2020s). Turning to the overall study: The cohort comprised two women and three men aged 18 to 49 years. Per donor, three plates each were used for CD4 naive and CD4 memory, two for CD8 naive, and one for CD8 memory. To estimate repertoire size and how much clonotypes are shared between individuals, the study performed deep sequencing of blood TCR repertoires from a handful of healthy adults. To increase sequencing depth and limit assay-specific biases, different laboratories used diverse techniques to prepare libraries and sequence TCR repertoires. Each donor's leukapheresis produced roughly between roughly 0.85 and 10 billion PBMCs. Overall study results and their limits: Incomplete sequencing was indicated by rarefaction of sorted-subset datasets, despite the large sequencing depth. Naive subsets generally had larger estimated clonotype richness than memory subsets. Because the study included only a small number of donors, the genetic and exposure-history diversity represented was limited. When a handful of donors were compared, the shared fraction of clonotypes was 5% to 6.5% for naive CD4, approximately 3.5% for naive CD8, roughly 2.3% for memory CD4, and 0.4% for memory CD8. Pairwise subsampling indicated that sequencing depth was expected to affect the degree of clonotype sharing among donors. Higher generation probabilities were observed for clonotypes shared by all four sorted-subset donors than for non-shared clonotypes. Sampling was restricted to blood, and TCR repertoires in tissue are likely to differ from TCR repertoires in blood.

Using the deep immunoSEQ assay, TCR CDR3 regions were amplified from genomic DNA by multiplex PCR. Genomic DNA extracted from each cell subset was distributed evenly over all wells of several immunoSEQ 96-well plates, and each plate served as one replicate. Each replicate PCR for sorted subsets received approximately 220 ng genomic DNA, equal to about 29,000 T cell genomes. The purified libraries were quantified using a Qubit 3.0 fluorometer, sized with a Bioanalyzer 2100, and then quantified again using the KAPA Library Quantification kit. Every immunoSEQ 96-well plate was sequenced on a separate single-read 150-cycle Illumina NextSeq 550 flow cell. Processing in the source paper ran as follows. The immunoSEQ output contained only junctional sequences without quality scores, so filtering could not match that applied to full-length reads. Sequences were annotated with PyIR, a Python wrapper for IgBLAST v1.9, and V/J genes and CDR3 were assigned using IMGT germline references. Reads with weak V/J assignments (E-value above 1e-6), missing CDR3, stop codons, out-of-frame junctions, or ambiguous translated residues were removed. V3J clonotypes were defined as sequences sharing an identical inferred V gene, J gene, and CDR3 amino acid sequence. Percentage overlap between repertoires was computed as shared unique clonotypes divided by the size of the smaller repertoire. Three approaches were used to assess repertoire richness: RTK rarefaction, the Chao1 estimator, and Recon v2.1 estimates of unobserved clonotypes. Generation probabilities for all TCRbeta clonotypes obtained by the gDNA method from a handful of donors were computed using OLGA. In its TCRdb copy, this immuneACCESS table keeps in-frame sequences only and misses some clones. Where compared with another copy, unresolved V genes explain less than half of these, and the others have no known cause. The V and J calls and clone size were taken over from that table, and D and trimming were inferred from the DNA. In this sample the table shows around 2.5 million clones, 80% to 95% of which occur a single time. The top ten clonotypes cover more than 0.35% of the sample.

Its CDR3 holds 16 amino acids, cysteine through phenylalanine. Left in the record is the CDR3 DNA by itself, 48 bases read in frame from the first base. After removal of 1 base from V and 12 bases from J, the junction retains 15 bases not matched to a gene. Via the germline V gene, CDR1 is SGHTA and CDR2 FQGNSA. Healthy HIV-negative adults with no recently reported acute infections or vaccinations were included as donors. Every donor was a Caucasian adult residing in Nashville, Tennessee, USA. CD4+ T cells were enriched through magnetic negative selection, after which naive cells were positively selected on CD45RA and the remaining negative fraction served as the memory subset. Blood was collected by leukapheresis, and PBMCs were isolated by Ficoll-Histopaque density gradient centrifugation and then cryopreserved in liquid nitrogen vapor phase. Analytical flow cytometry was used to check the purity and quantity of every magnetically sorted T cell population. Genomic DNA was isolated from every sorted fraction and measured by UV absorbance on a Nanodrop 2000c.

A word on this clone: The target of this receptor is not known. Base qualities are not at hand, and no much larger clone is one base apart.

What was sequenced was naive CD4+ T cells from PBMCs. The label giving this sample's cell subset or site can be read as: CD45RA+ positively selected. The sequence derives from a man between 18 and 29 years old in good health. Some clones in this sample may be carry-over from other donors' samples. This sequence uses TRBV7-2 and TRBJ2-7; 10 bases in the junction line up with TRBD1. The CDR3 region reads CASSLVRETGGFLAYF. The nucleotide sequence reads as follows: TGTGCCAGCAGCTTAGTCCGCGAGACAGGGGGCTTCCTGGCGTACTTC. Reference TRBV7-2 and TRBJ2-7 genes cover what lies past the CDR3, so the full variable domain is GAGVSQSPSNKVTEKGKDVELRCDPISGHTALYWYRQSLGQGLEFLIYFQGNSAPDKSGLPSDRFSAERTGGSVSTLTIQRTQQEDSAVYLCASSLVRETGGFLAYFGPGTRLTVT.